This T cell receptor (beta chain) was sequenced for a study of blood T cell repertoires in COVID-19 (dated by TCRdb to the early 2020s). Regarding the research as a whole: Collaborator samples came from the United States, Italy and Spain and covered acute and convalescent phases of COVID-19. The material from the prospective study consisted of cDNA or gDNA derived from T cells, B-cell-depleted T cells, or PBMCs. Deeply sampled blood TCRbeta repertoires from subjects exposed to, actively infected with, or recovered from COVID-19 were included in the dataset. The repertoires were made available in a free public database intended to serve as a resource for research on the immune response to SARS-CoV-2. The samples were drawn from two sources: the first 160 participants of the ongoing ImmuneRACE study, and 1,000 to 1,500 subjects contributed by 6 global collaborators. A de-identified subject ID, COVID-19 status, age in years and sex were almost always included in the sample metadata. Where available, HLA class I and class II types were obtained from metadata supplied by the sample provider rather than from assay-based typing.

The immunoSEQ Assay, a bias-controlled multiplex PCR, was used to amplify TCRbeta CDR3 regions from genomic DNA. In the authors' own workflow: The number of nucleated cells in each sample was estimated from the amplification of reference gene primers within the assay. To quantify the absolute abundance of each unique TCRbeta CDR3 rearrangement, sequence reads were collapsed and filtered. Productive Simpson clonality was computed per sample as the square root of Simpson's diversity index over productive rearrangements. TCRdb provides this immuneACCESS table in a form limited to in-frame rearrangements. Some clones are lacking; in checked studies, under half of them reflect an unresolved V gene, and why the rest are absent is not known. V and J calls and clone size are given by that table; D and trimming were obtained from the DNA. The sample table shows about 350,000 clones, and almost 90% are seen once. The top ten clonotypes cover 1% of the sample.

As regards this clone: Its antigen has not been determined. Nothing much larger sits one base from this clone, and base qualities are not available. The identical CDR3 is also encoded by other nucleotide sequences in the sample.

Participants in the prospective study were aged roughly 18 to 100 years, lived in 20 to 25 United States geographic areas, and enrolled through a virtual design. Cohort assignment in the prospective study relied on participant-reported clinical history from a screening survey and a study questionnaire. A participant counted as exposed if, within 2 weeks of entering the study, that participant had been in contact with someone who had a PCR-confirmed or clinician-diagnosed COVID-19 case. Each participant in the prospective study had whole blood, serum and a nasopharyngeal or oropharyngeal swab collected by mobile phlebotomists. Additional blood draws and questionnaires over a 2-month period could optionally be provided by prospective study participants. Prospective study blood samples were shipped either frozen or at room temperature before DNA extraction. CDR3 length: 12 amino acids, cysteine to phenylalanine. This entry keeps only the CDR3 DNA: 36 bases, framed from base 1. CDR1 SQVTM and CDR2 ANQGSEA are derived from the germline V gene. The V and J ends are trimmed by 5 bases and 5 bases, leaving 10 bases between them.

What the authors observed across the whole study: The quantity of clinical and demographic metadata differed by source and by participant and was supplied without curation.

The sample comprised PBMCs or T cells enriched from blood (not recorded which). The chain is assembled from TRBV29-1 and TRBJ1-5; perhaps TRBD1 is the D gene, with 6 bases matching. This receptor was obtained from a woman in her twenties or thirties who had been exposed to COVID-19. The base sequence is TGCAGCGTTCGGGACACCGATCAGCCCCAGCATTTT. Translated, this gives CSVRDTDQPQHF. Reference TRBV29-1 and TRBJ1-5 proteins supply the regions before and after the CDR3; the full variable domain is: SAVISQKPSRDICQRGTSLTIQCQVDSQVTMMFWYRQQPGQSLTLIATANQGSEATYESGFVIDKFPISRPNLTFSTLTVSNMSPEDSSIYLCSVRDTDQPQHFGDGTRLSIL.